This T cell receptor (beta chain) stems from a study of identical twins. Trimming took 3 bases from V and 2 from J, leaving 11 bases between them. The CDR3 contains 15 residues. TCRdb recomputed calls from the 5' RACE reads with MiXCR, one row per CDR3 protein. The sample has 430,000 or so distinct CDR3 sequences, approximately 25% seen once. These data were also reused for a study on T cells expressing NK-cell markers. That study adds: Seropositivity for HCMV was found in seven of the eight sequenced donors, with one seronegative.

The sequencing input was CD4+ T cells sorted from blood. The V gene is TRBV12-3 or TRBV12-4, the J gene TRBJ2-1; D gene ambiguous. The origin of this receptor is a woman aged 18-29 years in good health. CDR3 DNA sequence: TGTGCCAGCAGTTTTCTCGGCGGAACCTACAATGAGCAGTTCTTC. As protein: CASSFLGGTYNEQFF.